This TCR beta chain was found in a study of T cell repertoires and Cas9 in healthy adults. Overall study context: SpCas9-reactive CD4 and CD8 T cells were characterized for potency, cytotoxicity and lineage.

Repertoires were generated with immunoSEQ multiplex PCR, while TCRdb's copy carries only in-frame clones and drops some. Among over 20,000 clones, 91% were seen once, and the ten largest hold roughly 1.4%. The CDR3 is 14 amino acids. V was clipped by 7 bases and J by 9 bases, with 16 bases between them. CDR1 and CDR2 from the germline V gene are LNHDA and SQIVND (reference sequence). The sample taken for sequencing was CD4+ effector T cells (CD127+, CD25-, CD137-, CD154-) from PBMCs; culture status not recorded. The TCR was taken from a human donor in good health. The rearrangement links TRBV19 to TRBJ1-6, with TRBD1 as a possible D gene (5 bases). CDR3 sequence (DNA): TGTGCCAGTACCAGAGCGGGGCGGACTTCACCCCTCCACTTT. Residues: CASTRAGRTSPLHF.